The T cell receptor (beta chain) described here comes from a study of T cell responses to AZD1222 COVID-19 vaccine. Study-level points and caveats: The sample set comprised mostly white British donors with more females, and clonal diversity was possibly underestimated. Baseline serostatus was positive in only a handful of AZD1222 recipients.

A word on this clone: The antigen is undetermined.

The repertoire was sequenced with immunoSEQ multiplex PCR; TCRdb's copy has only in-frame clones and lacks some. This repertoire shows 150,000 or so clones, more than 70% found once; its top ten account for around 3.4%. V shed 5 bases, J shed 4 bases, and the junction held 9 bases outside the gene matches. Per germline, CDR1 SGHTA and CDR2 FQGNSA. This CDR3 spans 15 amino acids. The origin of this receptor is an adult in good health. The rearrangement uses TRBV7-2 and TRBJ1-2, with 8 bases identical to TRBD1. The source material was peripheral blood, sampled on day 0 of MenACWY control vaccination. DNA of the CDR3: TGTGCCAGCAGCCCTTGGGACAGGCGCCTCTATGGCTACACCTTC. Translating gives CASSPWDRRLYGYTF.